These 6 T cell receptor beta chains were all obtained from the same sample, sequenced in a study of beta chain features in type 1 diabetes. Expressed TCRB transcripts were sequenced because the entire RNA isolate underwent reverse transcription. Generated by immunoSEQ multiplex PCR, the TCRdb table keeps only in-frame clones and is missing some. The sample holds hundreds of thousands of clones, 25% to 35% seen once. Specimen: naive CD4+ T cells from blood. Every receptor here comes from a man younger than 35 in good health.

Of note for this clone: In the same sample, other DNA sequences code for this CDR3. V is TRBV18 and J is TRBJ2-1; D possibly corresponds to TRBD2 (6 bases). CDR1 is KGHSH and CDR2 is LQKENI in the germline V gene. The CDR3 length is 15 residues. Trimming left V 0 bases short and J 2 bases short, with 8 bases between. CDR3 DNA: TGTGCCAGCTCACCACCCGGGAGTACCTACAATGAGCAGTTCTTC. Protein product: CASSPPGSTYNEQFF.

The chain recombines TRBV14 with TRBJ2-7; tentative D call: TRBD2 (6 bases). Germline loops: CDR1 SGHDN, CDR2 FVKESK. V was shortened by 4 bases and J by 1 base, with 14 bases between the two germline ends. The CDR3 runs to 15 residues. CDR3 DNA sequence: TGTGCCAGCAGCCCGGATCTAGCGAGATCCTACGAGCAGTACTTC. Its protein product is CASSPDLARSYEQYF.

This clone was detected a few times. The chain uses TRBV7-9 and TRBJ2-5; 10 bases match TRBD1. Unmatched junction bases numbered 5, after V lost 5 bases and J lost 5 bases. Germline loops: CDR1 SEHNR, CDR2 FQNEAQ (reference sequence). There are 14 residues in the CDR3. The CDR3 reads CASSAPGQGETQYF. CDR3 sequence (DNA): TGTGCCAGCAGCGCCCCGGGACAGGGGGAGACCCAGTACTTC.

This chain uses TRBV11-3 with TRBJ2-1; D is uncertain. Germline CDR1 reads SGHNT; CDR2 reads YENEEA. The CDR3 runs 12 residues. V lost 2 bases to trimming and J lost 5 bases, with 4 bases between them. The CDR3 sequence is CASSLKHNEQFF. DNA of the CDR3: TGTGCCAGCAGCTTAAAACACAATGAGCAGTTCTTC.

V is TRBV5-4 and J is TRBJ2-3, with 8 bases identical to TRBD1. The germline gives CDR1 SGHNT, CDR2 YYREEE (reference sequence). V was clipped by 4 bases and J by 4 bases; unmatched bases: 5. The CDR3 loop spans 14 amino acids. The CDR3 reads CASSPDRAADTQYF. Here the CDR3 DNA reads TGTGCCAGCAGCCCGGACAGGGCCGCAGATACGCAGTATTTT.

This chain links TRBV13 with TRBJ1-2; TRBD1 matches 7 bases. The CDR3 is 16 residues long. Germline trimming cut 3 bases from V and 2 bases from J; bases unmatched to any gene: 9. The germline V gene encodes CDR1 PRHDT and CDR2 FYEKMQ (reference sequence). The CDR3 DNA is TGTGCCAGCAGCTTGACCCGACAGGGCAGAAACTATGGCTACACCTTC. It codes for CASSLTRQGRNYGYTF.